This T cell receptor (beta chain) was captured by sequencing in a study of Ad26.COV2.S vaccination and SARS-CoV-2 variants. Looked up from germline, CDR1 is SGDLS and CDR2 is YYNGEE. V was clipped by 3 bases and J by 6 bases, with 13 bases between them. CDR3 length: 15 amino acids. Findings of the study overall: In vaccinated individuals, spike-specific CD8+ and CD4+ T cell responses reportedly displayed substantial breadth. Vaccine recipients surpassed placebo recipients in spike-specific TCR breadth.

Regarding treatment: some 19 received Ad26.COV2.S at low or high dose, single or two shots; 5 received placebo; per-sample allocation not given. Sampling happened 63 days after the first vaccine or placebo injection. This clone was detected only once. Its target is unknown. Clones were read by immunoSEQ multiplex PCR, and TCRdb kept only the in-frame ones, dropping some. The table has a few hundred thousand clones, approximately 90% seen once. The TCR was taken from a person aged 18-65 years who received the Ad26.COV2.S COVID-19 vaccine or a placebo. Sequenced here: peripheral blood, sampled in a trial of Ad26.COV2.S vaccine versus placebo. V gene TRBV9 combines with J gene TRBJ1-6, with a tentative D call TRBD1 (5 bases). The CDR3 coding sequence is TGTGCCAGCAGCGAGCAGGGAAAGCTTAATTCACCCCTCCACTTT. Its translation: CASSEQGKLNSPLHF.